Below are 23 T cell receptor beta chains sequenced from a single sample in a study of T cell changes during pregnancy in multiple sclerosis. Produced via immunoSEQ multiplex PCR; TCRdb's table is partial and in-frame only. The top ten hold approximately 0.62% of the sample, which has approximately 44,000 clones, roughly 92% seen once. The sample was CD4+ T cells from peripheral blood mononuclear cells, taken in the first trimester of pregnancy. The receptors shown here come from a female donor with multiple sclerosis, enrolled in a pregnancy study.

This chain uses TRBV6-6 with TRBJ2-7, with a weak D call TRBD1 (5 bases). Trimming removed 3 bases from V and 3 bases from J, with 9 bases in between. CDR1 is MNHNY and CDR2 is SVGAGI in the germline V gene (reference sequence). The CDR3 totals 13 residues. In DNA, the CDR3 is TGTGCCAGCAGTTATCCCGACAGCTACGAGCAGTACTTC. This codes for CASSYPDSYEQYF.

The V and J genes are TRBV18 and TRBJ2-2, with TRBD2 matching 8 bases. After removal of 4 bases from V and 4 bases from J, the junction contained 5 bases not matched to a gene. Germline CDR1 and CDR2: KGHSH and LQKENI. CDR3 length: 15 residues. The CDR3 sequence is CASSLETSATGELFF. The DNA for the CDR3 is TGTGCCAGCTCACTCGAGACTAGCGCCACCGGGGAGCTGTTTTTT.

CDR3 sequence: CASSFFGARGLHEQYF. The CDR3 DNA is TGTGCCAGCAGCTTTTTCGGAGCCAGGGGGCTGCACGAGCAGTACTTC. The genes are TRBV7-9 and TRBJ2-7; 8 bases are shared with TRBD1. The CDR3 runs to 16 residues. Germline V gives CDR1 SEHNR, CDR2 FQNEAQ (reference sequence). V was clipped by 3 bases and J by 5 bases; unmatched bases: 12.

The genes are TRBV6-5 and TRBJ1-1; D not resolved. There are 13 residues in the CDR3. Trimming left V 6 bases short and J 4 bases short, with 12 bases between. The germline V gene encodes CDR1 MNHEY and CDR2 SVGAGI. CDR3 loop: CASRAPIGTEAFF. CDR3 bases: TGTGCCAGCAGGGCCCCGATTGGCACTGAAGCTTTCTTT.

The chain combines TRBV5-4 with TRBJ2-5; maybe TRBD2 (5 bases). Trimming removed 2 bases at V and 9 bases at J, with 23 bases between. Germline V gene sequence: CDR1 SGHNT, CDR2 YYREEE (reference sequence). CDR3 length: 16 residues. The CDR3 coding sequence is TGTGCCAGCAGCTTTGATCCGGGGTCCCAGTACATCTCCCAGTACTTC. Translated, it gives CASSFDPGSQYISQYF.

The chain uses TRBV7-2 and TRBJ2-4; D is undetermined. Germline V gene lookup returns CDR1 SGHTA and CDR2 FQGNSA. The ends were cut back, 1 base at V and 0 bases at J, with 13 bases in the middle. CDR3 length equals 17 residues. In nucleotides, the CDR3 is TGTGCCAGCAGCTTAGTAGTGGTTGAGGTAGCCAAAAACATTCAGTACTTC. Its translation: CASSLVVVEVAKNIQYF.

The CDR3 nucleotides read TGTGCCACCAGCAGACATGACCCGGGGGTCAAAAACATTCAGTACTTC. It yields the protein CATSRHDPGVKNIQYF. The V call is TRBV15, the J call TRBJ2-4, with D possibly TRBD2 on 6 matching bases. The CDR3 spans 16 residues. CDR1 and CDR2 (germline): LNHNV, YYDKDF (reference sequence). The V end was cut by 2 bases, the J end by 3 bases, with 14 bases between.

This clone has a count of ten or more. This chain links TRBV10-3 with TRBJ1-5; D is perhaps TRBD1 (5 bases). The CDR3 loop spans 17 amino acids. Germline assignment: CDR1 ENHRY and CDR2 SYGVKD. Trimming left V 3 bases short and J 4 bases short, with 19 bases between. CDR3 sequence reads: CAISDPPGGPGNQPQHF. The CDR3 DNA sequence: TGTGCCATCAGTGACCCCCCCGGGGGACCCGGTAATCAGCCCCAGCATTTT.

This clone was recorded a few times. V gene TRBV2 combines with J gene TRBJ1-1; no definite D call. The germline V and J ends were trimmed by 2 bases and 6 bases, with 16 bases remaining between them. This CDR3 is built from 15 residues. Germline CDR1 and CDR2: SNHLY and FYNNEI. CDR3 loop: CASSENVVLPAEAFF. The CDR3 DNA reads TGTGCCAGCAGTGAAAACGTGGTCCTTCCGGCTGAAGCTTTCTTT.

The chain recombines TRBV19 with TRBJ2-1, with a weak D call TRBD2 (6 bases). Germline V gene lookup returns CDR1 LNHDA and CDR2 SQIVND (reference sequence). Trimming cost V 5 bases and J 4 bases, with 18 bases left between them. The CDR3 loop spans 16 amino acids. CDR3 sequence reads: CASSPLGGSIYNEQFF. The CDR3 coding sequence is TGTGCCAGTAGTCCCCTGGGGGGTTCGATTTACAATGAGCAGTTCTTC.

The table lists this clone with a few counts. The chain combines TRBV6-6 with TRBJ1-2; D is possibly TRBD1 (5 bases). The CDR3 is 12 residues long. V lost 6 bases, J lost 7 bases, and 12 bases lay in between. The V gene's germline CDR1 is MNHNY and CDR2 SVGAGI (reference sequence). The CDR3 sequence: CASSLGQGGYTF. CDR3 nucleotide sequence: TGTGCCAGCAGCCTTGGGCAGGGTGGCTACACCTTC.

V and J are TRBV7-2 and TRBJ2-5; a possible D gene is TRBD2 (5 bases). Looked up from germline, CDR1 is SGHTA and CDR2 is FQGNSA. The CDR3 spans 17 residues. Trimming took off 4 bases at V and 1 base at J, with 19 bases between the two ends. The chain's CDR3 is CASSSPHSTTSQETQYF. DNA of the CDR3: TGTGCCAGCAGCTCACCACATAGCACCACTAGCCAAGAGACCCAGTACTTC.

This chain joins TRBV21-1 and TRBJ2-1; the D segment call TRBD2 is taken from the table without a DNA check. TRBV21-1 corresponds to a pseudogene. The length of the CDR3 is 18 residues. The CDR3 region is CASSIGRTSGREYNEQFF. The CDR3, as DNA: TGTGCCAGCAGCATAGGTAGGACTAGCGGGAGGGAATACAATGAGCAGTTCTTC.

This clone was counted between two and nine times. The chain links TRBV19 to TRBJ1-1, with D maybe TRBD1 (5 bases). Trimming took 4 bases from V and 0 from J, leaving 9 bases between them. The germline gives CDR1 LNHDA, CDR2 SQIVND (reference sequence). The CDR3 totals 14 residues. The CDR3 DNA follows: TGTGCCAGTAGTACGCGACAGATGAACACTGAAGCTTTCTTT. Protein sequence: CASSTRQMNTEAFF.

The CDR3 is CASSPGLAGPLYEQYF. The CDR3 DNA follows: TGCGCCAGCAGCCCGGGACTAGCGGGACCCTTATACGAGCAGTACTTC. The chain recombines TRBV5-1 with TRBJ2-7; 13 bases line up with TRBD2. Germline V CDR1 and CDR2: SGHRS, YFSETQ. V lost 4 bases and J lost 4; bases outside the gene matches: 8. The CDR3 contains 16 residues.

The chain joins TRBV5-1 to TRBJ2-3; TRBD2 aligns across 12 bases. J was trimmed by 3 bases and V by 4 bases; bases with no gene match: 3. CDR1 is SGHRS, CDR2 YFSETQ, per germline. The CDR3 length is 15 residues. DNA for the CDR3: TGCGCCAGCAGCGACGGACTAGCGGGAACAGATACGCAGTATTTT. As protein: CASSDGLAGTDTQYF.

This sequence joins TRBV11-3 and TRBJ1-1; D unresolved. The CDR3 has 13 amino acids. Germline CDR1 and CDR2: SGHNT and YENEEA. V was clipped by 3 bases and J by 4 bases, with 9 bases between them. CDR3 sequence: CASSFTRATEAFF. The CDR3 DNA sequence: TGTGCCAGCAGCTTCACGAGAGCCACTGAAGCTTTCTTT. The complete variable domain, with remaining parts taken from reference TRBV11-3 and TRBJ1-1, reads EAGVVQSPRYKIIEKKQPVAFWCNPISGHNTLYWYLQNLGQGPELLIRYENEEAVDDSQLPKDRFSAERLKGVDSTLKIQPAELGDSAVYLCASSFTRATEAFFGQGTRLTVV.

The chain employs TRBV6-5 and TRBJ2-2; D ambiguous. Germline V CDR1 and CDR2: MNHEY, SVGAGI. This CDR3 region has 13 residues. Trimming shortened V by 2 bases and J by 7 bases, and 8 bases separated the two germline ends. This CDR3 reads CASSYGLNGELFF. For the CDR3, the DNA is TGTGCCAGCAGTTACGGGCTAAACGGGGAGCTGTTTTTT.

The V gene is TRBV28, the J gene TRBJ2-7; D gene unclear. The germline V and J ends were trimmed by 1 base and 3 bases, with 10 bases remaining between them. Germline CDR1 MDHEN, CDR2 SYDVKM. The CDR3 loop spans 14 amino acids. This CDR3 is CASSLFVTGYEQYF. The CDR3 DNA is TGTGCCAGCAGTTTATTTGTGACGGGCTACGAGCAGTACTTC. The full variable domain, completed using reference TRBV28 and TRBJ2-7, is DVKVTQSSRYLVKRTGEKVFLECVQDMDHENMFWYRQDPGLGLRLIYFSYDVKMKEKGDIPEGYSVSREKKERFSLILESASTNQTSMYLCASSLFVTGYEQYFGPGTRLTVT.

This rearrangement joins TRBV5-1 to TRBJ1-1; 9 nucleotides agree with TRBD1. The CDR3 sequence is 19 residues long. The V gene's germline CDR1 is SGHRS and CDR2 YFSETQ. Trimming cost V 3 bases and J 3 bases; bases outside gene matches: 18. The CDR3: CASSSMTGTGYSRDTEAFF. The CDR3 DNA reads TGCGCCAGCAGCTCAATGACCGGGACAGGGTACTCTAGGGACACTGAAGCTTTCTTT.

This rearrangement joins TRBV2 to TRBJ2-7, with unresolved D. The CDR3 has 10 residues. Germline lookup yields CDR1 SNHLY and CDR2 FYNNEI. Trimming pared 4 bases from V and 8 bases from J, leaving 6 bases between. The DNA of the CDR3 is TGTGCCAGCAGTGTTGCGCAGCAGTACTTC. This gives the protein CASSVAQQYF.

The V call is TRBV18, the J call TRBJ2-5; no reliable D call. Germline values: CDR1 KGHSH, CDR2 LQKENI. This CDR3 spans 12 amino acids. Trimming cost V 3 bases and J 1 base, with 3 bases left between them. CDR3 residues: CASSPVQETQYF. The CDR3 DNA follows: TGTGCCAGCTCACCCGTCCAAGAGACCCAGTACTTC.

To note about this clone: A read error may account for a junction end that differs from germline. The chain has TRBV19 and TRBJ2-2; 7 bases line up with TRBD1. Germline CDR1 and CDR2: LNHDA and SQIVND (reference sequence). The CDR3 totals 14 residues. The CDR3 loop reads CASSLDRAPGELFF. CDR3 sequence (DNA): TGTGCCAGTAGTCTAGACAGGGCGCCCGGGGAGCTGTTTTTT.